The T cell receptor beta chain described here comes from a study of CD8+ T cells in alopecia areata. As for treatment: oral pan-JAK inhibitor, 5-10 mg twice daily. CDR3 length: 13 residues. Per germline, CDR1 SGHRS and CDR2 YFSETQ. Trimming cost V 1 base and J 6 bases, with 8 bases left between them. This clone was found a few times. Investigators isolated RNA and reverse transcribed it into cDNA to act as the sequencing template. Some clones are missing from TCRdb's copy, which holds only in-frame ones; the method was immunoSEQ multiplex PCR. The sample shows about 180,000 clones, approximately 49% of them seen only once.

This sequence joins TRBV5-1 and TRBJ1-5, with D unclear. This TCR was sampled from a human donor with alopecia areata. The input for sequencing was CD8+ T cells sorted from blood, taken around week 53, from a patient treated with tofacitinib. The CDR3 DNA sequence: TGCGCCAGCAGCTTGACTGGAGCTCAGCCCCAGCATTTT. It encodes CASSLTGAQPQHF.